This passage covers 21 T cell receptor beta chains from one sample sequenced in a study of cytomegalovirus exposure and HLA in healthy donors. This PCR relied on a set of 60 Vbeta primers and 13 Jbeta primers. The table came from immunoSEQ multiplex PCR; TCRdb's copy has only in-frame clones and leaves some out. This sample has 100,000 to 150,000 clones, with roughly 66% found just once. Sequencing was carried out using PBMCs. Receptors originate from a man between 60 and 70 years old in good health and CMV-seropositive.

This clone has a single count. The rearrangement uses TRBV10-3 and TRBJ2-7; D is undetermined. Between the trimmed V and J ends, which lost 6 bases and 2 bases, there was a span of 8 bases. The CDR3 runs 12 residues. In germline, CDR1 is ENHRY, CDR2 SYGVKD. CDR3 coding DNA: TGTGCCATCAGCTTCGAGACCTACGAGCAGTACTTC. This sequence encodes CAISFETYEQYF.

The chain couples TRBV10-1 to TRBJ1-1, with 8 bases lining up with TRBD1. Germline CDR1 WNHNN, CDR2 SYGVQD (reference sequence). V lost 2 bases and J lost 5; bases outside the gene matches: 4. The CDR3 runs to 14 residues. CDR3 in amino acids: CASSEAGGATEAFF. The CDR3 nucleotides read TGCGCCAGCAGTGAGGCAGGGGGCGCGACTGAAGCTTTCTTT.

The CDR3 reads CASSVGGTVHQETQYF. In DNA form, the CDR3 reads TGTGCCAGCAGCGTAGGCGGGACAGTGCACCAAGAGACCCAGTACTTC. The chain employs TRBV9 and TRBJ2-5, with D maybe TRBD1 (7 bases). From germline, CDR1 is SGDLS and CDR2 YYNGEE. The ends were cut back, 0 bases at V and 0 bases at J, with 12 bases in the middle. The CDR3 covers 16 residues.

CDR3 DNA: TGTGCCAGCAGCCAGCAGACAGGGGCGAAGAACACTGAAGCTTTCTTT. It specifies CASSQQTGAKNTEAFF. V gene TRBV14 combines with J gene TRBJ1-1; TRBD1 agrees at 8 bases. The V and J ends lost 3 bases and 1 base, in that order; junction bases with no gene match: 7. Germline-derived CDR1 and CDR2 are SGHDN and FVKESK. CDR3 length: 16 residues.

The sample holds a few counts of this clone. The chain uses TRBV2 and TRBJ2-3, with TRBD2 matching 7 bases. Looked up from germline, CDR1 is SNHLY and CDR2 is FYNNEI. This CDR3 spans 13 amino acids. V was pared by 9 bases and J by 7 bases, with 10 bases of the junction left unmatched. Here the CDR3 reads CASGRTGGNTQYF. CDR3 DNA: TGTGCCAGTGGTCGGACGGGGGGAAATACGCAGTATTTT.

V gene TRBV10-3 combines with J gene TRBJ1-1; 8 nucleotides agree with TRBD1. The CDR3 has 13 residues. CDR1 is ENHRY, CDR2 SYGVKD, per germline. Germline trimming cut 10 bases from V and 3 bases from J; bases unmatched to any gene: 7. As DNA, the CDR3 is TGTGCCACGAATAAGGACAGGGACACTGAAGCTTTCTTT. Translated: CATNKDRDTEAFF.

This clone was counted only a few times. The rearrangement joins TRBV5-6 to TRBJ1-2; TRBD1 matches 9 bases. The CDR3 contains 12 residues. Trimming at V came to 4 bases and at J to 14 bases, leaving 9 bases not matched to a gene. CDR1 is SGHDT and CDR2 is YYEEEE in the germline V gene. The CDR3 loop is CASSPTGGDGTF. The CDR3 DNA follows: TGTGCCAGCAGCCCCACAGGGGGCGATGGTACCTTC.

V usage is TRBV4-1 and J usage is TRBJ2-5, with a tentative D call TRBD2 (5 bases). CDR1 is MGHRA, CDR2 YSYEKL, per germline. The V and J ends lost 4 bases and 2 bases respectively, with 14 bases between them. The CDR3 has 15 residues. In nucleotides, the CDR3 is TGCGCCAGCAGCCCGCAACTAGTTTTGCAAGAGACCCAGTACTTC. It encodes CASSPQLVLQETQYF.

The chain employs TRBV13 and TRBJ1-1; D not resolved. Trimming removed 1 base at V and 1 base at J, with 4 bases between. Germline CDR1 PRHDT, CDR2 FYEKMQ (reference sequence). The CDR3 has 13 amino acids. The CDR3 region has the DNA TGTGCCAGCAGCTTAGACACGAACACTGAAGCTTTCTTT. Residues: CASSLDTNTEAFF.

The count of this clone is one. The V and J genes are TRBV19 and TRBJ1-6; D is undetermined. Trimming pared 3 bases from V and 8 bases from J, leaving 14 bases between. In germline, CDR1 is LNHDA, CDR2 SQIVND (reference sequence). This CDR3 has 15 amino acids. The CDR3 DNA reads as TGTGCCAGTAGTATCCGCCGGGGTTCGGATTCACCCCTCCACTTT. Amino acids: CASSIRRGSDSPLHF.

CDR3 region: CASNAGTTDTQYF. The CDR3 region has the DNA TGTGCCAGCAATGCGGGAACCACAGATACGCAGTATTTT. The chain carries TRBV9 and TRBJ2-3, with D perhaps matching TRBD2 (6 bases). The germline V gene encodes CDR1 SGDLS and CDR2 YYNGEE. With 6 bases removed from V and 2 bases from J, the gap between germline ends came to 10 bases. This CDR3 comprises 13 residues.

V gene TRBV7-3 combines with J gene TRBJ2-3; 15 bases are a match to TRBD2. With 3 bases clipped from V and 6 bases from J, the junction kept 4 bases outside the gene matches. The CDR3 is 16 amino acids. Germline values: CDR1 SGHTA, CDR2 FQGTGA. CDR3 amino acids: CASSLGLAGGDDTQYF. In nucleotides, the CDR3 is TGTGCCAGCAGCTTGGGACTAGCGGGGGGTGATGATACGCAGTATTTT.

J is TRBJ2-7 and V is TRBV2, with D perhaps TRBD1 (6 bases). CDR1 and CDR2 (germline): SNHLY, FYNNEI. There are 14 residues in the CDR3. V was pared by 2 bases and J by 6 bases, with 14 bases between. The DNA for the CDR3 is TGTGCCAGCAGTGAAATTAGGACAGCGACCGAGCAGTACTTC. It codes for CASSEIRTATEQYF.

The chain employs TRBV18 and TRBJ2-3; unclear D gene. Trimming shortened V by 7 bases and J by 1 base, and 9 bases separated the two germline ends. The CDR3 extends over 13 amino acids. CDR1 and CDR2 (germline): KGHSH, LQKENI. Here the CDR3 DNA reads TGTGCCAGCTATACTTCTCGCACAGATACGCAGTATTTT. It translates to CASYTSRTDTQYF.

This clone was counted only a few times. The chain joins TRBV18 to TRBJ1-2; 7 nucleotides line up with TRBD1. This CDR3 has 13 residues. J lost 7 bases, V lost 6 bases, and 8 bases had no gene match. Germline CDR1 reads KGHSH; CDR2 reads LQKENI. The CDR3, as DNA: TGTGCCAGCTCCCTCGGGACAGTTGGTGGCTACACCTTC. Amino acids: CASSLGTVGGYTF.

The J gene is TRBJ1-1, the V gene TRBV21-1. TRBV21-1 is reported as a pseudogene. CDR3 size: 16 residues. The CDR3 region is CASSKETPNGSTEAFF. The CDR3 nucleotides read TGTGCCAGCAGCAAAGAAACCCCAAATGGGAGCACTGAAGCTTTCTTT.

This clone came up a few times. The rearrangement joins TRBV6-5 to TRBJ1-2; no clear D. The ends were cut back, 4 bases at V and 7 bases at J, with 10 bases in the middle. CDR3 length: 12 residues. Germline V lookup: CDR1 MNHEY, CDR2 SVGAGI. CDR3 bases: TGTGCCAGCAGTTTCCGGGGTATTGGCTACACCTTC. Its protein product is CASSFRGIGYTF.

The chain uses TRBV5-4 and TRBJ2-2, with 9 bases matching TRBD1. The CDR3 is made up of 15 amino acids. V gave up 2 bases and J gave up 4 bases; unmatched junction bases: 3. CDR1 SGHNT and CDR2 YYREEE come from the germline V gene (reference sequence). CDR3 region: CASSLSGQGTGELFF. For the CDR3, the DNA is TGTGCCAGCAGCTTATCGGGACAGGGCACCGGGGAGCTGTTTTTT.

A word on this clone: Other DNA sequences in the sample encode the same CDR3. This chain links TRBV7-2 with TRBJ1-1, with D perhaps TRBD1 (5 bases). Per the germline V gene, CDR1 is SGHTA and CDR2 is FQGNSA. Trimming shortened V by 1 base and J by 4 bases, and 7 bases separated the two germline ends. The CDR3 totals 13 residues. The CDR3 here is CASSLERGTEAFF. CDR3 sequence (DNA): TGTGCCAGCAGCTTAGAAAGGGGCACTGAAGCTTTCTTT.

This rearrangement joins TRBV15 to TRBJ2-5, with D unclear. CDR1 is LNHNV, CDR2 YYDKDF, per germline (reference sequence). V was cut by 0 bases and J by 5 bases, with 4 bases left in between. This CDR3 comprises 12 residues. The CDR3 DNA is TGTGCCACCAGCAGAGATCTGGAGACCCAGTACTTC. It encodes CATSRDLETQYF. The full variable domain, in which reference TRBV15 and TRBJ2-5 provide the parts outside the CDR3, is DAMVIQNPRYQVTQFGKPVTLSCSQTLNHNVMYWYQQKSSQAPKLLFHYYDKDFNNEADTPDNFQSRRPNTSFCFLDIRSPGLGDTAMYLCATSRDLETQYFGPGTRLLVL.

The rearrangement links TRBV10-3 to TRBJ1-1, with 7 bases matching TRBD1. V trimming: 6 bases; J trimming: 7 bases; junction bases outside the gene matches: 5. Germline assignment: CDR1 ENHRY and CDR2 SYGVKD. This CDR3 comprises 12 residues. The CDR3 is CAIRAGQDEAFF. For the CDR3, the DNA is TGTGCCATCAGGGCAGGACAGGATGAAGCTTTCTTT.